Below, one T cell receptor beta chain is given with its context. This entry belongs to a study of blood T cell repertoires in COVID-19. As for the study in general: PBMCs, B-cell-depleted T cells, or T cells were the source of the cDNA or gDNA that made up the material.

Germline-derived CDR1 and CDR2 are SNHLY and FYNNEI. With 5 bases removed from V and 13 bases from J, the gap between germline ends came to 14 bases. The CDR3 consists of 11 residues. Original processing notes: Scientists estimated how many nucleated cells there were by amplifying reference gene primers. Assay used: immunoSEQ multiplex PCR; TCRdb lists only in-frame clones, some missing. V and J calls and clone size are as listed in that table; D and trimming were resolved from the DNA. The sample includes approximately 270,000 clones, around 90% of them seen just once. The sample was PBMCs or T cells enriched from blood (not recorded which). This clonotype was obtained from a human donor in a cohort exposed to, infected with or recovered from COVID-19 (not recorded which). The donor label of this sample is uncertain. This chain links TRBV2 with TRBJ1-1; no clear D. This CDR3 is CASSYNPGGFF. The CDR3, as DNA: TGTGCCAGCAGTTACAACCCGGGAGGTTTCTTT.